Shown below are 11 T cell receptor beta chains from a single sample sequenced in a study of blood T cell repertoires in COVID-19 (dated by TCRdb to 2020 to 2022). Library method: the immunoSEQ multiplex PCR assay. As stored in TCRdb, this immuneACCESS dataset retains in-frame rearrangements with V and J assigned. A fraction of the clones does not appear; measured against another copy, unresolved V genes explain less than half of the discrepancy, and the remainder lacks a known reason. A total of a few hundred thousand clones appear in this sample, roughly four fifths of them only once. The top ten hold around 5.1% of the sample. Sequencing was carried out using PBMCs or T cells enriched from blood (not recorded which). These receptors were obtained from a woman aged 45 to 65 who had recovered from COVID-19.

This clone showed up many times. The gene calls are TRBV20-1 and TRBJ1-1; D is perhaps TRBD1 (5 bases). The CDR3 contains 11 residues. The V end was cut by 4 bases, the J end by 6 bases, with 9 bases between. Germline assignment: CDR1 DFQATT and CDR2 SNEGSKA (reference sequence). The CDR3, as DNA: TGCAGTGCTATGAAGGGGCCTGAAGCTTTCTTT. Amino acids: CSAMKGPEAFF.

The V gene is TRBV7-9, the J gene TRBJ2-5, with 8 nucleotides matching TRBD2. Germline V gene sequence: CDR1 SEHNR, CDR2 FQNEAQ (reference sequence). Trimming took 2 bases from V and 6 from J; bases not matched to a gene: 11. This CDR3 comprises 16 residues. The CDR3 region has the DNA TGTGCCAGCAGCTTATCCCTCCCCGGGACTAGGAAGACCCAGTACTTC. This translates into CASSLSLPGTRKTQYF.

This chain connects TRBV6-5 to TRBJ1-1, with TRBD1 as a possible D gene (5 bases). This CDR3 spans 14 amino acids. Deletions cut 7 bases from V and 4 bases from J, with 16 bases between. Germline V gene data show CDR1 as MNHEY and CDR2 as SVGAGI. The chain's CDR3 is CASTLGSQGTEAFF. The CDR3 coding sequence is TGTGCCAGCACCCTAGGTTCTCAGGGCACTGAAGCTTTCTTT.

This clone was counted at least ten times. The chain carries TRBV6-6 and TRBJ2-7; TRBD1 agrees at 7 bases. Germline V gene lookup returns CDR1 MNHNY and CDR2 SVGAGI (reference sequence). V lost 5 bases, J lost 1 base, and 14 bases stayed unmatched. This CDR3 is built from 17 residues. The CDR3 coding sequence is TGTGCCAGCAGTCGATCACAGGGGCCCACCTCATCCTACGAGCAGTACTTC. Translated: CASSRSQGPTSSYEQYF.

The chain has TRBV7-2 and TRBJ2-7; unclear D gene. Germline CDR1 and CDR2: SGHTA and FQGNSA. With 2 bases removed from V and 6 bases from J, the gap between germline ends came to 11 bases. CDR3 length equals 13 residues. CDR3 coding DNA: TGTGCCAGCAGCTTATTTGAGGATTCCGAGCAGTACTTC. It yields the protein CASSLFEDSEQYF.

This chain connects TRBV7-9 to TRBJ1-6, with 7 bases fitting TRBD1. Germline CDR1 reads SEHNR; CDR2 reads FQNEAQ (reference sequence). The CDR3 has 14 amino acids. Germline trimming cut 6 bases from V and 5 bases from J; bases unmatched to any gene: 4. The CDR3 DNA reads TGTGCCAGCAGACCCGGGACAGATAATTCACCCCTCCACTTT. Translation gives CASRPGTDNSPLHF.

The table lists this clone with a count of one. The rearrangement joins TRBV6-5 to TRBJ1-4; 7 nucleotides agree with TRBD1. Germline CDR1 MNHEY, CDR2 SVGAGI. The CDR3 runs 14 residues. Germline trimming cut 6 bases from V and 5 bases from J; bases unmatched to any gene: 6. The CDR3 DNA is TGTGCCAGCAGGCCGGGACAGCTCAATGAAAAACTGTTTTTT. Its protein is CASRPGQLNEKLFF.

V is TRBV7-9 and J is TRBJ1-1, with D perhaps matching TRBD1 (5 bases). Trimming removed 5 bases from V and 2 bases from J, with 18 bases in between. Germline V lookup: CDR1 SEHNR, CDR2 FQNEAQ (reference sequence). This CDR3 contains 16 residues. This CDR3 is CASSLGWGEVNTEAFF. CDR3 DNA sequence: TGTGCCAGCAGCCTCGGGTGGGGCGAGGTAAACACTGAAGCTTTCTTT.

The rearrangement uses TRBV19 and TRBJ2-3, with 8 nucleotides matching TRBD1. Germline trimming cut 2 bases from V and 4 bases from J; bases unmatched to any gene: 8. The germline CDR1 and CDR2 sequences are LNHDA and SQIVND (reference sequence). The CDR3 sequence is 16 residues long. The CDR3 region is CASSIMAGGMADTQYF. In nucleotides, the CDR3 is TGTGCCAGTAGTATAATGGCAGGGGGCATGGCAGATACGCAGTATTTT.

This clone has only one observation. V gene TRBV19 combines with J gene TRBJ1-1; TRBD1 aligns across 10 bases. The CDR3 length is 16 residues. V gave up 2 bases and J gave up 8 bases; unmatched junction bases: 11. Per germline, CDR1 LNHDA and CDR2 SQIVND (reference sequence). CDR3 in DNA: TGTGCCAGTAGTATACCACTGACAGGGGGCCCTAAAGAAGCTTTCTTT. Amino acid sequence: CASSIPLTGGPKEAFF.

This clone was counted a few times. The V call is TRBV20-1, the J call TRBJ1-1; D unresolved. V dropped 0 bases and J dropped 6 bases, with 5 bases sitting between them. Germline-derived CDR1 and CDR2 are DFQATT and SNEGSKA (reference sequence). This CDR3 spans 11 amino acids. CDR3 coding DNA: TGCAGTGCTAGAGATATGTCTGAAGCTTTCTTT. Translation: CSARDMSEAFF.